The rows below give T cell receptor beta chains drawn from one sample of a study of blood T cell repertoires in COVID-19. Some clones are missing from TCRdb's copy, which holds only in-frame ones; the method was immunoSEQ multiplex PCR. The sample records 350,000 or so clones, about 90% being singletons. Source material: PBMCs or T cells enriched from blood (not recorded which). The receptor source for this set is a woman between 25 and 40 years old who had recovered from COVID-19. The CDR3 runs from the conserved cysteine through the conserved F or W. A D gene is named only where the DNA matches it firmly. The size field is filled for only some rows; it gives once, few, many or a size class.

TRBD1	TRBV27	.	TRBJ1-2	TGTGCCAGCAGTTGGGGACAGGGGGGCTATGGCTACACCTTC	CASSWGQGGYGYTF
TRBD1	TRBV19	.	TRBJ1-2	TGTGCCACCACCTTGACAGGGGGAGGTAGTGGCTACACCTTC	CATTLTGGGSGYTF
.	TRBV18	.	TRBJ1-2	TGTGCCAGCTCACCACCTACCGGGTCGGGCTATGGCTACACCTTC	CASSPPTGSGYGYTF
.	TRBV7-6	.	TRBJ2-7	TGTGCCAGCAGCTTATGGAGGGGCGCAACCTACGAGCAGTACTTC	CASSLWRGATYEQYF
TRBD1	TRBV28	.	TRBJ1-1	TGTGCCAGCAGTCGGGACAGGGGGCGGGCTCCCTTTGTCATGAACACTGAAGCTTTCTTT	CASSRDRGRAPFVMNTEAFF
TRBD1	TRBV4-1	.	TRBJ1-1	TGCGCCAGCAGCCGCAAGCTCCGACAGGGGAACACTGAAGCTTTCTTT	CASSRKLRQGNTEAFF
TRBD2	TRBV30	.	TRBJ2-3	TGTGCCTCAACTAGCGGGGGCCCCCCGTCCCCAGATACGCAGTATTTT	CASTSGGPPSPDTQYF
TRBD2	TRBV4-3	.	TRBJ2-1	TGCGCCAGCAGCCAAGATAGGACTAGCTCGATCTCTTTCTTC	CASSQDRTSSISFF
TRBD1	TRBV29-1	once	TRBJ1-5	TGCAGCGTTGGGGCAGGGGGGAGTCAGCCCCAGCATTTT	CSVGAGGSQPQHF
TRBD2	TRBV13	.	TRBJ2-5	TGTGCCAGCAGTCTCAGCGGGGTACAGACCCAGTACTTC	CASSLSGVQTQYF